This T cell receptor (beta chain) was obtained from a study of resident and recirculating memory T cells in vitiligo. For the study at large: Each patient gave two lesional and two nonlesional epidermal shave biopsies, plus PBMCs. Broader study findings: TCR sequences were not conserved across biopsy sites or patients. Clonality differed among vitiligo lesions, with no unique dominant clone.

Between the trimmed V and J ends, which lost 1 base and 1 base, there was a span of 11 bases. Germline-derived CDR1 and CDR2 are MNHNS and SASEGT. The CDR3 consists of 16 residues. A word on this clone: The antigen remains unidentified.

Only in-frame clones appear in the TCRdb table, and some are missing; sequencing was by immunoSEQ multiplex PCR. The table includes 55,000 to 75,000 clones, 91% detected once. Stable vitiligo meant no lesion change over the previous 6 months. The receptor was isolated from a male donor with vitiligo. The specimen was blood. The chain has TRBV6-1 and TRBJ1-3; D is uncertain. The CDR3 nucleotides are TGTGCCAGCAGTGAAGGAGGACTTCCGTCTGGAAACACCATATATTTT. This encodes CASSEGGLPSGNTIYF.